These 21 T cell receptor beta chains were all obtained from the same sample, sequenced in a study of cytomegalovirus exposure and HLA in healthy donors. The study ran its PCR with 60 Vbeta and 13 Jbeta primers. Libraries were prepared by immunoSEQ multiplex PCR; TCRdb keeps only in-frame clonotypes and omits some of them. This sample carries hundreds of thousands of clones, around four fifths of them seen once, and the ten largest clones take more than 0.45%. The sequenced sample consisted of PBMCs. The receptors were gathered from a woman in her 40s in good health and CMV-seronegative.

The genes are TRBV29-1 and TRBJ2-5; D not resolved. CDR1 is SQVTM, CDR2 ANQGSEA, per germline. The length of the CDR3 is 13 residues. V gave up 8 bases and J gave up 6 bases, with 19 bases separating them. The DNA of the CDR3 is TGCAGCACCCGCGTTATCGCGGAGCAGACCCAGTACTTC. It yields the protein CSTRVIAEQTQYF.

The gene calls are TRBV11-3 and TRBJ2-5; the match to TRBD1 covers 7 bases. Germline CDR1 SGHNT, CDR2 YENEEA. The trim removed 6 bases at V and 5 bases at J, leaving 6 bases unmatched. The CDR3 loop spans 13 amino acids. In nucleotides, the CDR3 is TGTGCCAGCAGTTCCGGGACAGTGGAGACCCAGTACTTC. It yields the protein CASSSGTVETQYF.

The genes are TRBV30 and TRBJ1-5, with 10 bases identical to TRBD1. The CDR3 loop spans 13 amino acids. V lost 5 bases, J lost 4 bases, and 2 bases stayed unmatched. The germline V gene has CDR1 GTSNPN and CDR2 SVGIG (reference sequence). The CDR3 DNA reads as TGTGCCTGGGGACAGGGGGTTAATCAGCCCCAGCATTTT. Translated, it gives CAWGQGVNQPQHF.

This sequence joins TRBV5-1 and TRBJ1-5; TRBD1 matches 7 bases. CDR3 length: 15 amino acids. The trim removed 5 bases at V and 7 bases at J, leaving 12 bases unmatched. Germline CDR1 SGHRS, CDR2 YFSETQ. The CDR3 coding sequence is TGCGCCAGCAGATTAAACGACAGGGTAGGGCAGCCCCAGCATTTT. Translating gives CASRLNDRVGQPQHF.

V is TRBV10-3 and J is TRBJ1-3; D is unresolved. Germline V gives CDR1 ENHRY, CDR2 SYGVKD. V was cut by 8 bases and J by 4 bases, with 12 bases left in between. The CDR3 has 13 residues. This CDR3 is CAISSESGNTIYF. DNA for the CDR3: TGTGCCATCTCATCAGAATCCGGAAACACCATATATTTT.

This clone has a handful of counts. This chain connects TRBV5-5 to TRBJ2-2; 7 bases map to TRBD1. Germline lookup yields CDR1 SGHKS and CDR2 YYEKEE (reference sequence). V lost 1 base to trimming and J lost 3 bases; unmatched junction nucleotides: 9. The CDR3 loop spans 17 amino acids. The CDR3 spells CASSLLELQGHTGELFF. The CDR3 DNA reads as TGTGCCAGCAGCTTGTTGGAGCTACAGGGGCACACCGGGGAGCTGTTTTTT.

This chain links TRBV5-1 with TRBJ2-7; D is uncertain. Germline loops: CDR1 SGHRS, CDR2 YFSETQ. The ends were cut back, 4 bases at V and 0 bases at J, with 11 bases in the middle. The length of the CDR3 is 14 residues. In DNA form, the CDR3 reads TGCGCCAGCAGCAATAATCAGCGCTCCTACGAGCAGTACTTC. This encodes CASSNNQRSYEQYF.

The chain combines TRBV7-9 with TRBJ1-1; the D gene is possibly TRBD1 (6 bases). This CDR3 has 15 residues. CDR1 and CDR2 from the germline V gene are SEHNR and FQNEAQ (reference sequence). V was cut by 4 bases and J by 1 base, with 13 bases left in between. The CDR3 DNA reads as TGTGCCAGCAGCTCCCTGGACAGACGGAACACTGAAGCTTTCTTT. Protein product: CASSSLDRRNTEAFF.

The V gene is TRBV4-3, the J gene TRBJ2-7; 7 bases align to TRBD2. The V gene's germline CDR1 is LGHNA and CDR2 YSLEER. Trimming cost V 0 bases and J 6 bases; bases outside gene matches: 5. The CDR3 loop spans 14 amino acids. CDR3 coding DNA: TGCGCCAGCAGCCAAGAAAGTGGGGAGGGCGAGCAGTACTTC. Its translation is CASSQESGEGEQYF.

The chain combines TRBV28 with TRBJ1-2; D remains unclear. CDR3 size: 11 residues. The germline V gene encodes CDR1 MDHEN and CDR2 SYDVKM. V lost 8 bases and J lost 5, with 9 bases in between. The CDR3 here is CASGQTYGYTF. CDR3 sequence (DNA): TGTGCCAGCGGGCAGACATATGGCTACACCTTC.

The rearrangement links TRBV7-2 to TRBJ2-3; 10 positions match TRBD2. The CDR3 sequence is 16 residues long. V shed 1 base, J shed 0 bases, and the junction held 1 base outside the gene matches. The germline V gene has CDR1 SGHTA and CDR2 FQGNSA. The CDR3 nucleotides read TGTGCCAGCAGCTTAGTAGCGGGGGGTAGCACAGATACGCAGTATTTT. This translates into CASSLVAGGSTDTQYF.

CDR3 DNA: TGTGCCAGTGAGAACCGTTACACTGAAGCTTTCTTT. Protein product: CASENRYTEAFF. This sequence joins TRBV19 and TRBJ1-1; the D is unclear. The germline V gene encodes CDR1 LNHDA and CDR2 SQIVND (reference sequence). V dropped 8 bases and J dropped 3 bases, with 10 bases sitting between them. CDR3 length: 12 amino acids. The full variable domain, rest sourced from reference TRBV19 and TRBJ1-1, is DGGITQSPKYLFRKEGQNVTLSCEQNLNHDAMYWYRQDPGQGLRLIYYSQIVNDFQKGDIAEGYSVSREKKESFPLTVTSAQKNPTAFYLCASENRYTEAFFGQGTRLTVV.

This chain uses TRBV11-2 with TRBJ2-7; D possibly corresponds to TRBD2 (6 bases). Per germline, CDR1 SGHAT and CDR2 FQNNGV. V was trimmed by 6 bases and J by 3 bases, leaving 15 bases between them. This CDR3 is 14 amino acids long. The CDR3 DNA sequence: TGTGCCAGCAGTCTTCGGGGAGGTGTCTACGAGCAGTACTTC. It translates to CASSLRGGVYEQYF.

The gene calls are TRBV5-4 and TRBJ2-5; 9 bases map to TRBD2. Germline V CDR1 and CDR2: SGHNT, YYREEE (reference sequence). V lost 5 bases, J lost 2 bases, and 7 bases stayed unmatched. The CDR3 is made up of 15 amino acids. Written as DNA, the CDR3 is TGTGCCAGCAGTTATAGCGGGGGCCTACAAGAGACCCAGTACTTC. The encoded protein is CASSYSGGLQETQYF. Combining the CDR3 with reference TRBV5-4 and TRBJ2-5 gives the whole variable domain ETGVTQSPTHLIKTRGQQVTLRCSSQSGHNTVSWYQQALGQGPQFIFQYYREEENGRGNFPPRFSGLQFPNYSSELNVNALELDDSALYLCASSYSGGLQETQYFGPGTRLLVL.

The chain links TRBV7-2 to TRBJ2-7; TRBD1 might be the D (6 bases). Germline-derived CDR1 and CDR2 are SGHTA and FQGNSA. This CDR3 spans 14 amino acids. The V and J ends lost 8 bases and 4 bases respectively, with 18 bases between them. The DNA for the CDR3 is TGTGCCAGCGGGGGCGTCCGGGCTGCATACGAGCAGTACTTC. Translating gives CASGGVRAAYEQYF.

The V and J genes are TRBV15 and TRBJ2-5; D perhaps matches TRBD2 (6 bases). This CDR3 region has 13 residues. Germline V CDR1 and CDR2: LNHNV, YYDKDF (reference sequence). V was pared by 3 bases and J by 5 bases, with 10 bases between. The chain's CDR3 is CATSSGGGETQYF. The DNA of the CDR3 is TGTGCCACCAGCAGCGGGGGTGGGGAGACCCAGTACTTC.

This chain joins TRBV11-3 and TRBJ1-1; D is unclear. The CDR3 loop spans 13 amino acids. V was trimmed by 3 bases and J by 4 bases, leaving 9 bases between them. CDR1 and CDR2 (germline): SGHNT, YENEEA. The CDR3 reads CASSFSISTEAFF. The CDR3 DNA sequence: TGTGCCAGCAGCTTTAGTATAAGCACTGAAGCTTTCTTT. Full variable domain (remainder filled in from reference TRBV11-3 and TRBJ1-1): EAGVVQSPRYKIIEKKQPVAFWCNPISGHNTLYWYLQNLGQGPELLIRYENEEAVDDSQLPKDRFSAERLKGVDSTLKIQPAELGDSAVYLCASSFSISTEAFFGQGTRLTVV.

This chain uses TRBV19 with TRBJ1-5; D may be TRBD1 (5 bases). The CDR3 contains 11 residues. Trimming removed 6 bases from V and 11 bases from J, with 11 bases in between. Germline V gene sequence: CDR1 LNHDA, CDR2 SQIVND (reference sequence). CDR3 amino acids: CASSASGTQHF. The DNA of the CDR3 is TGTGCCAGTAGCGCTTCAGGGACCCAGCATTTT.

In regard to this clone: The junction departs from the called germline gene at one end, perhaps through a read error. CDR3 loop: CASPVHDF. DNA for the CDR3: TGTGCCAGCCCGGTGCACGACTTC. The chain couples TRBV7-9 to TRBJ2-7; D remains unclear. Germline CDR1 and CDR2: SEHNR and FQNEAQ (reference sequence). The CDR3 runs 8 residues.

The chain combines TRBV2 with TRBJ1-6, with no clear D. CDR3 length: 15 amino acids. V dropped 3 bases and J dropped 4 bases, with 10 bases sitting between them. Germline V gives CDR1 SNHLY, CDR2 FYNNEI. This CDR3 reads CASSERGLYNSPLHF. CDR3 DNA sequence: TGTGCCAGCAGTGAGAGAGGGCTTTATAATTCACCCCTCCACTTT. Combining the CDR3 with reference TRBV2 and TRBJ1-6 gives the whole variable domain EPEVTQTPSHQVTQMGQEVILRCVPISNHLYFYWYRQILGQKVEFLVSFYNNEISEKSEIFDDQFSVERPDGSNFTLKIRSTKLEDSAMYFCASSERGLYNSPLHFGNGTRLTVT.

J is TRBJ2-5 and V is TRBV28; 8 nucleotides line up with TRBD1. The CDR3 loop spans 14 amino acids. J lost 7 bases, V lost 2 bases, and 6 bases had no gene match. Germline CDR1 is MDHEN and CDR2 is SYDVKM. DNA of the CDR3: TGTGCCAGCAGTTTACTGGGACAGGTGGGGACCCAGTACTTC. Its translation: CASSLLGQVGTQYF.